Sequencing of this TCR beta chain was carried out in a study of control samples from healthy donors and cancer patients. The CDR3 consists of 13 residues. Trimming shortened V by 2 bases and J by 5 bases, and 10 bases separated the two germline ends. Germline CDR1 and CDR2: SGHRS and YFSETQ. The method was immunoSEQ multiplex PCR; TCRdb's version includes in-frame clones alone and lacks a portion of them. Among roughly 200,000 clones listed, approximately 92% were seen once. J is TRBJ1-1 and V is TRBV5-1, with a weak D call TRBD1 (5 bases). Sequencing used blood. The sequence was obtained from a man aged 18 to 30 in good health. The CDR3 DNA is TGCGCCAGCAGCTTCACGGGGCGTACTGAAGCTTTCTTT. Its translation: CASSFTGRTEAFF.